Listed below are T cell receptor beta chains from one sample, sequenced in a study of cytomegalovirus exposure and HLA in healthy donors. Data came from immunoSEQ multiplex PCR; TCRdb stores just in-frame clones and leaves some out. Of some 150,000 clones listed, over 75% are singletons. The sample comprised PBMCs. These TCRs come from a male donor in good health and CMV-seronegative. Both conserved end residues are part of each CDR3. A D gene is named only where the DNA matches it firmly. Clone sizes are given selectively: once, few, many, or a class where the clone is expanded.

cdr3_aa	cdr3_nt	d_call	j_call	v_call	clone_size
CASSQASQGASGELFF	TGCGCCAGCAGCCAAGCATCCCAGGGGGCGAGCGGGGAGCTGTTTTTT	TRBD1	TRBJ2-2	TRBV4-1	-
CASSQVSYTGELFF	TGCGCCAGCAGCCAAGTTAGCTACACCGGGGAGCTGTTTTTT	-	TRBJ2-2	TRBV4-3	-
CASSKTSGGADTQYF	TGTGCCAGCAGCAAGACTAGCGGGGGGGCAGATACGCAGTATTTT	TRBD2	TRBJ2-3	TRBV27	-
CASTVGQDYGYTF	TGTGCCAGCACCGTTGGACAGGACTATGGCTACACCTTC	TRBD1	TRBJ1-2	TRBV9	-
CASSQSGGSFDEQFF	TGCGCCAGCAGCCAAAGCGGGGGATCCTTTGATGAGCAGTTCTTC	TRBD2	TRBJ2-1	TRBV4-1	-
CASSVSTMGDTQYF	TGTGCCAGCAGCGTCTCGACTATGGGAGATACGCAGTATTTT	-	TRBJ2-3	TRBV9	-
CASSGTGRNSPLHF	TGTGCCAGCAGCGGGACAGGGAGGAATTCACCCCTCCACTTT	TRBD1	TRBJ1-6	TRBV2	-
CATSRVQEQFF	TGTGCCACCAGCAGAGTACAGGAGCAGTTCTTC	-	TRBJ2-1	TRBV15	-
CASSYGTGTYEQYF	TGTGCCAGCAGTTACGGGACAGGGACCTACGAGCAGTACTTC	TRBD1	TRBJ2-7	TRBV6-6	few
CASNWRGSEDTEAFF	TGTGCCAGTAATTGGAGGGGCTCTGAGGACACTGAAGCTTTCTTT	-	TRBJ1-1	TRBV19	-
CASSKKGTGSSYNSPLHF	TGTGCCAGCAGCAAAAAAGGAACAGGGAGCTCCTATAATTCACCCCTCCACTTT	-	TRBJ1-6	TRBV21-1	-
CASSPGLAVTDTQYF	TGTGCCAGCAGCCCGGGACTTGCCGTTACAGATACGCAGTATTTT	-	TRBJ2-3	TRBV14	-
CASSSGTGEAFF	TGTGCCAGCAGCTCAGGGACAGGGGAAGCTTTCTTT	TRBD1	TRBJ1-1	TRBV7-3	-
CASSLESGINEQFF	TGTGCCAGCAGCTTGGAAAGCGGGATCAATGAGCAGTTCTTC	TRBD2	TRBJ2-1	TRBV5-4	-
CASSQVQGGGYGYTF	TGTGCCAGCAGCCAAGTGCAGGGAGGAGGCTATGGCTACACCTTC	-	TRBJ1-2	TRBV14	few
CASSLALDQPQHF	TGTGCCAGCAGCTTGGCTCTTGATCAGCCCCAGCATTTT	-	TRBJ1-5	TRBV11-2	-
CASSRTGTSGRADTQYF	TGTGCCAGCAGCAGAACCGGGACTAGCGGGCGGGCGGATACGCAGTATTTT	TRBD2	TRBJ2-3	TRBV5-4	-
CASSEWDREYEQYF	TGTGCCAGCAGTGAGTGGGACAGGGAGTACGAGCAGTACTTC	TRBD1	TRBJ2-7	TRBV2	-
CASSYSGERGYEQYF	TGTGCCAGCAGTTACTCTGGTGAAAGGGGCTACGAGCAGTACTTC	-	TRBJ2-7	TRBV6-5	-
CASSCRGPCGYTF	TGCGCCAGCAGTTGTCGTGGCCCCTGTGGCTACACCTTC	-	TRBJ1-2	TRBV10-1	once
CASSYSGQNGNTIYF	TGTGCCAGCAGTTACTCGGGGCAGAATGGAAACACCATATATTTT	-	TRBJ1-3	TRBV6-5	-
CASSPAGNTIYF	TGTGCCAGCAGCCCCGCTGGAAACACCATATATTTT	-	TRBJ1-3	TRBV7-9	-
CASSFDRDYGYTF	TGCGCCAGCAGCTTCGACAGGGACTATGGCTACACCTTC	TRBD1	TRBJ1-2	TRBV5-1	-
CASSDDGLAGGHEQFF	TGTGCCAGCAGTGACGATGGACTAGCGGGGGGGCATGAGCAGTTCTTC	TRBD2	TRBJ2-1	TRBV6-4	-
CASSWGDRPNTGELFF	TGCGCCAGCAGCTGGGGGGACAGGCCGAACACCGGGGAGCTGTTTTTT	TRBD1	TRBJ2-2	TRBV5-1	-
CASSHTLAGDYEQYF	TGTGCCAGTAGTCACACCCTAGCGGGAGACTACGAGCAGTACTTC	TRBD2	TRBJ2-7	TRBV19	-
CATLPSRQGPQPQHF	TGTGCCACCCTCCCCAGCCGACAGGGCCCTCAGCCCCAGCATTTT	TRBD1	TRBJ1-5	TRBV7-3	-
CASSLARQGAAGANVLTF	TGCGCCAGCAGCTTGGCCCGACAGGGGGCGGCCGGGGCCAACGTCCTGACTTTC	TRBD1	TRBJ2-6	TRBV5-1	few
CAISESGTGDTGELFF	TGTGCCATCAGTGAATCCGGGACAGGGGACACCGGGGAGCTGTTTTTT	TRBD1	TRBJ2-2	TRBV10-3	-
CASTYGQSNYGYTF	TGTGCCAGCACTTACGGACAGTCAAACTATGGCTACACCTTC	-	TRBJ1-2	TRBV7-9	-
CASSTDHRDTDTDTQYF	TGTGCCAGCAGCACGGACCACCGGGACACAGACACAGATACGCAGTATTTT	-	TRBJ2-3	TRBV7-2	-
CASSESGTNTGELFF	TGTGCCAGCAGTGAGAGTGGGACTAACACCGGGGAGCTGTTTTTT	-	TRBJ2-2	TRBV6-4	few
CASSIVLGGHEQYF	TGTGCCAGCAGCATCGTCCTCGGGGGACACGAGCAGTACTTC	-	TRBJ2-7	TRBV5-4	-
CASSLTTARQPQHF	TGTGCCAGCAGTTTAACGACAGCGCGACAGCCCCAGCATTTT	-	TRBJ1-5	TRBV27	once
CASTPGSYNEQFF	TGTGCCAGCACCCCAGGATCCTACAATGAGCAGTTCTTC	-	TRBJ2-1	TRBV28	-
CASTLFRDSNQPQHF	TGTGCCAGTACCCTTTTCCGGGACAGTAACCAGCCCCAGCATTTT	TRBD1	TRBJ1-5	TRBV19	few
CASSWLAEASTDTQYF	TGTGCCAGCAGCTGGCTAGCGGAGGCTAGCACAGATACGCAGTATTTT	TRBD2	TRBJ2-3	TRBV27	-
CASSTRRGNSPLHF	TGTGCCAGCAGCACTCGACGGGGTAATTCACCCCTCCACTTT	-	TRBJ1-6	TRBV6-5	-
CASSEEASGANVLTF	TGTGCCAGCAGTGAGGAGGCCTCTGGGGCCAACGTCCTGACTTTC	-	TRBJ2-6	TRBV6-4	-
CASSPRPSPGELFF	TGTGCCAGCAGCCCTAGGCCTAGCCCCGGGGAGCTGTTTTTT	-	TRBJ2-2	TRBV6-5	-
CASSQEAGTGKDSYEQYF	TGCGCCAGCAGCCAAGAGGCCGGGACAGGCAAGGACTCCTACGAGCAGTACTTC	TRBD1	TRBJ2-7	TRBV4-3	-